This TCR beta chain was retrieved from a study of CD8 T cells in ankylosing spondylitis. Study observations and caveats: Blood of patients with ankylosing spondylitis appeared to be characterized by a TCR beta motif of several highly homologous variants.

Remarks on this clonotype: Its cognate antigen is unknown.

Between the trimmed V and J ends, which lost 3 bases and 8 bases, there was a span of 12 bases. From germline, CDR1 is KGHDR and CDR2 SFDVKD. This CDR3 spans 13 amino acids. Each CDR3 protein gets one entry after TCRdb re-called the 5' RACE reads with MiXCR. The sample shows a few hundred thousand distinct CDR3 sequences, more than 9.5% of them seen only once. The source is a male donor with ankylosing spondylitis. The chain links TRBV24-1 to TRBJ1-1; D not resolved. Input material: blood, either unsorted or a sorted T cell fraction (not recorded which). The DNA for the CDR3 is TGTGCCACCAGTGATCCTCGGGGAGGCGAAGCTTTCTTT. This gives the protein CATSDPRGGEAFF.